One sample yielded the 16 T cell receptor beta chains listed below, sequenced in a study of regulatory T cells in long-lasting Graves disease. The time point here: newly diagnosed GD, antithyroid drugs for less than 3 months. Researchers made the TCR library from RNA that was extracted from PBMCs. Researchers made TCR beta libraries by using iRepertoire HTBI primers and running Arm-PCR on CDR3 regions. TCRdb processed the multiplex PCR reads anew with MiXCR; each CDR3 protein has one entry. In the table there are 450,000 to 700,000 distinct CDR3 sequences, about 13% of which are singletons. A further study also used this sample, focusing on T cells in Graves' hyperthyroidism and ophthalmopathy.

The specimen comprised peripheral blood mononuclear cells (PBMCs), sampled at new diagnosis, from a patient treated with antithyroid drugs. The origin of the receptors is a man aged 30 to 45 with Graves disease.

This clonotype appeared a few times. The V gene is TRBV9, the J gene TRBJ2-2; no clear D. The CDR3 is made up of 13 amino acids. V was cut by 0 bases and J by 8 bases, with 8 bases left in between. Germline V lookup: CDR1 SGDLS, CDR2 YYNGEE. The CDR3 loop reads CASSVVVTGELFF. For the CDR3, the DNA is TGTGCCAGCAGCGTAGTGGTAACGGGGGAGCTGTTTTTT.

This clonotype occurred a few times. V and J are TRBV29-1 and TRBJ1-6, with D uncertain. The germline gives CDR1 SQVTM, CDR2 ANQGSEA. CDR3 length: 13 amino acids. Trimming took 7 bases from V and 7 from J, leaving 14 bases between them. This chain's CDR3 is CSAQERMNSPLHF. DNA for the CDR3: TGCAGCGCCCAAGAGAGGATGAATTCACCCCTCCACTTT.

The chain couples TRBV6-1 to TRBJ1-1, with a tentative D call TRBD1 (5 bases). The CDR3 sequence is 15 residues long. CDR1 is MNHNS, CDR2 SASEGT, per germline. The germline V and J ends were trimmed by 9 bases and 3 bases, with 20 bases remaining between them. The CDR3 reads CASIPPTGRYTEAFF. The DNA for the CDR3 is TGTGCCAGTATACCCCCAACAGGACGGTACACTGAAGCTTTCTTT.

This clonotype was recorded at least ten times. The chain combines TRBV27 with TRBJ2-7, with 9 bases lining up with TRBD2. In germline, CDR1 is MNHEY, CDR2 SMNVEV (reference sequence). V gave up 3 bases and J gave up 7 bases; unmatched junction bases: 10. The CDR3 spans 15 residues. Written as DNA, the CDR3 is TGTGCCAGCAGTTTTTTAGCGGGAGAGGGGAGGGAGCAGTACTTC. Translation: CASSFLAGEGREQYF.

This clonotype was counted a few times. The chain has TRBV19 and TRBJ2-4, with D unclear. CDR1 LNHDA and CDR2 SQIVND come from the germline V gene (reference sequence). The CDR3 contains 14 residues. The ends were cut back, 5 bases at V and 4 bases at J, with 12 bases in the middle. The chain's CDR3 is CASSVGHQKNIQYF. As DNA, the CDR3 is TGTGCCAGTAGTGTCGGTCACCAAAAAAACATTCAGTACTTC.

The chain joins TRBV7-7 to TRBJ2-5; tentatively, D is TRBD1 (6 bases). Trimming left V 5 bases short and J 8 bases short, with 15 bases between. This CDR3 contains 13 residues. The germline gives CDR1 SSHAT, CDR2 FNYEAQ (reference sequence). The CDR3 DNA reads as TGTGCCAGCAGCCCCGCCCAGGGGAGCACCCAGTACTTC. It translates to CASSPAQGSTQYF.

This clonotype has a handful of counts. The V gene is TRBV7-9, the J gene TRBJ2-5; TRBD1 agrees at 9 bases. The CDR3 has 15 residues. Germline V gives CDR1 SEHNR, CDR2 FQNEAQ (reference sequence). Trimming removed 1 base from V and 5 bases from J; junction bases left unmatched: 5. CDR3 region: CASSLEGDREETQYF. In nucleotides, the CDR3 is TGTGCCAGCAGCTTAGAGGGGGACAGGGAGGAGACCCAGTACTTC.

This clonotype was seen ten or more times. This chain connects TRBV27 to TRBJ2-5; 8 bases align to TRBD1. Germline loops: CDR1 MNHEY, CDR2 SMNVEV (reference sequence). The CDR3 is made up of 14 amino acids. V was clipped by 7 bases and J by 4 bases; unmatched bases: 8. CDR3 amino acids: CASTKQGGGETQYF. Written as DNA, the CDR3 is TGTGCCAGCACGAAACAGGGGGGCGGAGAGACCCAGTACTTC.

CDR3 sequence: CASSVARVMDTQYF. The CDR3 nucleotides are TGTGCCAGCAGCGTGGCGCGGGTAATGGATACGCAGTATTTT. The rearrangement joins TRBV9 to TRBJ2-3; D might be TRBD2 (5 bases). V lost 2 bases and J 6 bases, leaving 13 bases between the germline ends. Germline lookup yields CDR1 SGDLS and CDR2 YYNGEE. The CDR3 has 14 amino acids. Complete variable domain (other parts from reference TRBV9 and TRBJ2-3): DSGVTQTPKHLITATGQRVTLRCSPRSGDLSVYWYQQSLDQGLQFLIQYYNGEERAKGNILERFSAQQFPDLHSELNLSSLELGDSALYFCASSVARVMDTQYFGPGTRLTVL.

The chain recombines TRBV5-6 with TRBJ1-5; 8 nucleotides align to TRBD1. The CDR3 has 14 residues. Germline CDR1 is SGHDT and CDR2 is YYEEEE. V gave up 3 bases and J gave up 12 bases; unmatched junction bases: 11. The DNA of the CDR3 is TGTGCCAGCAGCTCCGGACAGGGAGTACTCCACCAGCATTTT. It codes for CASSSGQGVLHQHF.

The table lists this clonotype with many counts. The rearrangement uses TRBV15 and TRBJ1-5; possible D gene TRBD1, 5 bases. CDR1 and CDR2 (germline): LNHNV, YYDKDF (reference sequence). Trimming took 1 base from V and 0 from J, leaving 19 bases between them. The CDR3 has 19 residues. For the CDR3, the DNA is TGTGCCACCAGCAGAGCTGTCGCAGGGCCCCCATATAGCAATCAGCCCCAGCATTTT. The encoded protein is CATSRAVAGPPYSNQPQHF.

This clonotype was observed many times. The rearrangement joins TRBV2 to TRBJ1-1; 10 bases align to TRBD1. There are 15 residues in the CDR3. After removal of 5 bases from V and 11 bases from J, the junction contained 14 bases not matched to a gene. Germline lookup yields CDR1 SNHLY and CDR2 FYNNEI. The CDR3 DNA reads as TGTGCCAGCAGTTTAGACCCGGGACAGGGGACGGTGGCTTTCTTT. Amino acid sequence: CASSLDPGQGTVAFF.

This clonotype turned up a few times. The rearrangement joins TRBV12-3 or TRBV12-4 to TRBJ1-1; no clear D gene. The V gene lost 6 bases and the J gene lost 7 bases, with 12 bases spanning the gap. CDR3 length: 12 amino acids. The CDR3 nucleotides read TGTGCCAGCAGCTACCGGACGGTTGAAGCTTTCTTT. Amino acid sequence: CASSYRTVEAFF.

This clonotype was seen more than once but under ten times. The rearrangement links TRBV28 to TRBJ2-5, with 12 positions matching TRBD2. J lost 5 bases, V lost 5 bases, and 9 bases had no gene match. The germline gives CDR1 MDHEN, CDR2 SYDVKM. This CDR3 spans 16 amino acids. In DNA, the CDR3 is TGTGCCAGCAGTACCCGGACTAGCGGGGTCCTGGAGACCCAGTACTTC. It encodes CASSTRTSGVLETQYF.

This clonotype has ten or more counts. The V gene is TRBV12-3 or TRBV12-4, the J gene TRBJ2-2, with D hard to call. The CDR3 has 16 amino acids. V was cut by 8 bases and J by 1 base, with 17 bases left in between. CDR3 nucleotide sequence: TGTGCCAGCTCACTCAACCCATGGGGGAACACCGGGGAGCTGTTTTTT. It is translated as CASSLNPWGNTGELFF.

This clonotype was detected ten times or more. The chain links TRBV6-1 to TRBJ2-6; 8 positions match TRBD2. This CDR3 has 16 amino acids. Per germline, CDR1 MNHNS and CDR2 SASEGT. Trimming cost V 5 bases and J 0 bases; bases outside gene matches: 3. Written as DNA, the CDR3 is TGTGCCAGCAGTCTCGGACTAGCCTCTGGGGCCAACGTCCTGACTTTC. Protein sequence: CASSLGLASGANVLTF.